This TCR beta chain is drawn from a study of OX40 agonist ivuxolimab in advanced cancers. Sequencing was performed with immunoSEQ multiplex PCR; in TCRdb, only in-frame clones are kept and a portion is missing. The sample lists tens of thousands of clones; 80% to 90% were seen once. The V gene's germline CDR1 is SGHDT and CDR2 YYEEEE. CDR3 length: 16 amino acids. Trimming cost V 2 bases and J 6 bases; bases outside gene matches: 13. Material: CD4+ or CD8+ T cells sorted from blood, obtained in a trial of the OX40 agonist ivuxolimab. The chain couples TRBV5-6 to TRBJ1-2, with 7 bases lining up with TRBD1. The source is an adult with an advanced solid tumor such as melanoma, head and neck, liver or kidney cancer. The CDR3 reads CASSLLRQGLLDGYTF. CDR3 DNA: TGTGCCAGCAGCTTACTAAGACAGGGTTTACTGGATGGCTACACCTTC.